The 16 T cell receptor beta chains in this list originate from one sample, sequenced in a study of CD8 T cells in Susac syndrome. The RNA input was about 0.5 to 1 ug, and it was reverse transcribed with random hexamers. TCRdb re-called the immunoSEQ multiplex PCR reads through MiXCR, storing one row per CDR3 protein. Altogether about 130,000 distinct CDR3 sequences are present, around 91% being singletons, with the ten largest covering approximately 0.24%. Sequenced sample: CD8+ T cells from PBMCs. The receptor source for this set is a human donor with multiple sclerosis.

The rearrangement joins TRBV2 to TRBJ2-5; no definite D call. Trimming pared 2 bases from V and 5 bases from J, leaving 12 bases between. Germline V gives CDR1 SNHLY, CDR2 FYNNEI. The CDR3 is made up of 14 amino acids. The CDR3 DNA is TGTGCCAGCAGTGAAACGGCTAGATGGGAGACCCAGTACTTC. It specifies CASSETARWETQYF. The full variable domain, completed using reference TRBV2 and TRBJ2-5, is EPEVTQTPSHQVTQMGQEVILRCVPISNHLYFYWYRQILGQKVEFLVSFYNNEISEKSEIFDDQFSVERPDGSNFTLKIRSTKLEDSAMYFCASSETARWETQYFGPGTRLLVL.

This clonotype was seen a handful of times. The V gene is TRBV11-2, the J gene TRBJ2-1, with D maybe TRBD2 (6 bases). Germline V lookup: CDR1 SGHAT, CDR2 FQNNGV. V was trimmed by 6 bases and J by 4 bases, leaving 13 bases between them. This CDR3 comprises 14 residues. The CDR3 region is CASRGDWGYNEQFF. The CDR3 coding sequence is TGTGCCAGCAGGGGGGACTGGGGATACAATGAGCAGTTCTTC.

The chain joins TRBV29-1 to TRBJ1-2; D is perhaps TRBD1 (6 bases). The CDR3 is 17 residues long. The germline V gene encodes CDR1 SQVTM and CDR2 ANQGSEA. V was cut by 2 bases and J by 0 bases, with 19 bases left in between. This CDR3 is CSVESPRATGSNYGYTF. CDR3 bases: TGCAGCGTTGAATCTCCCAGGGCAACAGGGTCTAACTATGGCTACACCTTC.

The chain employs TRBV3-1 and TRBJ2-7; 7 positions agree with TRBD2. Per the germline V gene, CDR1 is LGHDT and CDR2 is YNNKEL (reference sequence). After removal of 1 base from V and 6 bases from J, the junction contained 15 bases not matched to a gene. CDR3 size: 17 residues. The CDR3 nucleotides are TGTGCCAGCAGCCAAGTATCCAGCGGGATTAATTCGGTCGAGCAGTACTTC. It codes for CASSQVSSGINSVEQYF.

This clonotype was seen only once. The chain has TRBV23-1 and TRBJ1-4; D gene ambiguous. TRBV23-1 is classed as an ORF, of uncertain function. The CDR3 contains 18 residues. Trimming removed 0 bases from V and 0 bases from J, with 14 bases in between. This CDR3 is CASSQSPEGNATNEKLFF. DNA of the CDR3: TGCGCCAGCAGTCAATCCCCGGAGGGAAATGCAACTAATGAAAAACTGTTTTTT.

This CDR3 is CSVDPGTGELFF. CDR3 coding DNA: TGCAGCGTTGATCCAGGGACCGGGGAGCTGTTTTTT. The chain joins TRBV29-1 to TRBJ2-2, with a tentative D call TRBD1 (5 bases). Trimming left V 3 bases short and J 5 bases short, with 7 bases between. The CDR3 runs 12 residues. CDR1 is SQVTM, CDR2 ANQGSEA, per germline.

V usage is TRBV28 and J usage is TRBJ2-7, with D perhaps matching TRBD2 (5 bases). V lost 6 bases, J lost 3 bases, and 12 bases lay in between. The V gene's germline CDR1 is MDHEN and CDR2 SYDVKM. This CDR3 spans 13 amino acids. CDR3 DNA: TGTGCCAGCAGCCGTCTGAGCGGCTACGAGCAGTACTTC. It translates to CASSRLSGYEQYF.

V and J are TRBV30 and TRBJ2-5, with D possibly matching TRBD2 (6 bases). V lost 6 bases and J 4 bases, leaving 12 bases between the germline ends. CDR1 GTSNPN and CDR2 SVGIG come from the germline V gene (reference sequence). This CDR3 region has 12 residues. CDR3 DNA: TGTGCCTGTCTGGACTATAGAGAGACCCAGTACTTC. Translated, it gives CACLDYRETQYF.

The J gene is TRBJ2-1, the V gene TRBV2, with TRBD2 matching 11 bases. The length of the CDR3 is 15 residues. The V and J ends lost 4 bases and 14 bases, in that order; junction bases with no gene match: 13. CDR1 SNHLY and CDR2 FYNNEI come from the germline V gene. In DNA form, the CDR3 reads TGTGCCAGCAGTGCCGCTTATACTAGCGGGAGTGGGAAGTTCTTC. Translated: CASSAAYTSGSGKFF.

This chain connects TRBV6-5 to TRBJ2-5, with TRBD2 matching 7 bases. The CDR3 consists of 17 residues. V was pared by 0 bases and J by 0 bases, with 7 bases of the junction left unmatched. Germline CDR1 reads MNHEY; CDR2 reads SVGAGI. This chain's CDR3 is CASSYSYLLANQETQYF. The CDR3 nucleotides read TGTGCCAGCAGTTACTCTTACTTACTAGCGAACCAAGAGACCCAGTACTTC.

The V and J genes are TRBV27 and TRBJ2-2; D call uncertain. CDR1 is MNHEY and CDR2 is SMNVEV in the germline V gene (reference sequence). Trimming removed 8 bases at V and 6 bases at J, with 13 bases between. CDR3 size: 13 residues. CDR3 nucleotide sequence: TGTGCCAGCGCCGAGAGGCCGGCCGGGGAGCTGTTTTTT. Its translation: CASAERPAGELFF.

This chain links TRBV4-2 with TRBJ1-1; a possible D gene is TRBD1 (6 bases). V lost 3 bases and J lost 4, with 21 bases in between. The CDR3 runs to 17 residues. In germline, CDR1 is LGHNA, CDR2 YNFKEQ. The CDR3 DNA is TGTGCCAGCAGCCAGGGCGGGGGGGCGAGGGGGGTCACTGAAGCTTTCTTT. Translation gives CASSQGGGARGVTEAFF.

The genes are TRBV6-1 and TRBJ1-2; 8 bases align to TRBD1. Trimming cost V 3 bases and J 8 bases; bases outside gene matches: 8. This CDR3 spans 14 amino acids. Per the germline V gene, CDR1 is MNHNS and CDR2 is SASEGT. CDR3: CASSEPGTGLGYTF. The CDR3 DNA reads TGTGCCAGCAGTGAGCCGGGGACAGGTCTAGGCTACACCTTC.

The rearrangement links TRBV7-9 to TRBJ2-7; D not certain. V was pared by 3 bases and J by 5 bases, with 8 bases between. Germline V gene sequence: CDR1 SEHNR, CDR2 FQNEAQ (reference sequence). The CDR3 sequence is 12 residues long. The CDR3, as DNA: TGTGCCAGCAGCTTCAGTAGGGACGAGCAGTACTTC. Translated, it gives CASSFSRDEQYF.

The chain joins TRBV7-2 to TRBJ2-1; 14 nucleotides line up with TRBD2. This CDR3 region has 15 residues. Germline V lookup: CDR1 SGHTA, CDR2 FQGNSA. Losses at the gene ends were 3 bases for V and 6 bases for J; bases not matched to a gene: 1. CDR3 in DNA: TGTGCCAGCAGCTTCGGGACTAGCGGGGGCAATGAGCAGTTCTTC. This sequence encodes CASSFGTSGGNEQFF.

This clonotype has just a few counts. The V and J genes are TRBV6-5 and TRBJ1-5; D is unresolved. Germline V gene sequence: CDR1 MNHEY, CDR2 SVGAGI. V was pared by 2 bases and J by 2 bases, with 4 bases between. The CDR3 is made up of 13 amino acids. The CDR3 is CASSYGGNQPQHF. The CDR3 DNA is TGTGCCAGCAGTTACGGGGGCAATCAGCCCCAGCATTTT.